The 20 T cell receptor beta chains presented below share a single source sample, sequenced in a study of CD8 T cells in Susac syndrome. A quantity of about 0.5 to 1 ug RNA underwent reverse transcription using random hexamers. Via MiXCR, TCRdb re-called the immunoSEQ multiplex PCR reads, giving one row per CDR3 protein. The sample lists about 180,000 distinct CDR3 sequences; just under 95% were seen once. Sequencing was performed on CD4+ T cells from PBMCs. The receptors stem from a human donor with Susac syndrome.

A single count supports this clonotype. The V gene is TRBV18, the J gene TRBJ2-1; possibly TRBD1 or TRBD2 for D (5 bases each). CDR1 is KGHSH and CDR2 is LQKENI in the germline V gene. Between the trimmed V and J ends, which lost 3 bases and 6 bases, there was a span of 15 bases. The CDR3 has 15 amino acids. The CDR3, as DNA: TGTGCCAGCTCACCCCTATCCGGGACCACCAATGAGCAGTTCTTC. It yields the protein CASSPLSGTTNEQFF.

The V call is TRBV20-1, the J call TRBJ1-2; no firm D call. The CDR3 runs to 14 residues. Germline V gene lookup returns CDR1 DFQATT and CDR2 SNEGSKA (reference sequence). With 1 base removed from V and 4 bases from J, the gap between germline ends came to 13 bases. The CDR3 loop is CSARGRGITYGYTF. For the CDR3, the DNA is TGCAGTGCTAGAGGCAGAGGGATTACCTATGGCTACACCTTC.

The genes are TRBV30 and TRBJ2-5, with 13 bases aligning to TRBD2. Germline CDR1 GTSNPN, CDR2 SVGIG (reference sequence). With 3 bases clipped from V and 6 bases from J, the junction kept 25 bases outside the gene matches. This CDR3 is 21 amino acids long. The CDR3 nucleotides are TGTGCCTGGAGCGACCAAGTACGGACTAGCGGGGGCCTCCCCCATTCGAAGACCCAGTACTTC. It specifies CAWSDQVRTSGGLPHSKTQYF.

The rearrangement links TRBV3-1 to TRBJ2-5, with 10 bases identical to TRBD1. Germline loops: CDR1 LGHDT, CDR2 YNNKEL (reference sequence). Losses at the gene ends were 4 bases for V and 6 bases for J; bases not matched to a gene: 8. CDR3 length equals 15 residues. CDR3 in DNA: TGTGCCAGCAGCCGCCGGGACAGGGGCACAAAGACCCAGTACTTC. As protein: CASSRRDRGTKTQYF.

V and J are TRBV23-1 and TRBJ2-2; D not certain. TRBV23-1 is marked as an open reading frame, function uncertain. The V end was cut by 3 bases, the J end by 1 base, with 12 bases between. The CDR3 runs 16 residues. This chain's CDR3 is CASSHPGSENTGELFF. CDR3 DNA: TGCGCCAGCAGTCACCCCGGGTCGGAGAACACCGGGGAGCTGTTTTTT.

CDR3 residues: CASSQGQGPNTEAFF. The CDR3 DNA is TGCGCCAGCAGCCAGGGACAGGGCCCGAACACTGAAGCTTTCTTT. The genes are TRBV4-1 and TRBJ1-1; TRBD1 agrees at 9 bases. J gave up 1 base and V 3 bases, and 3 bases lay outside the gene matches. Germline V gene data show CDR1 as MGHRA and CDR2 as YSYEKL. The CDR3 length is 15 residues.

The CDR3 DNA follows: TGTGCCAGCAGTGGTGGGGAGGGTCACACAGATACGCAGTATTTT. It yields the protein CASSGGEGHTDTQYF. V is TRBV7-2 and J is TRBJ2-3, with 7 bases that match TRBD2. CDR1 and CDR2 (germline): SGHTA, FQGNSA. V dropped 6 bases and J dropped 2; count of bases not matched to a gene: 8. The CDR3 has 15 amino acids.

The chain employs TRBV29-1 and TRBJ1-2; D may be TRBD1 (6 bases). Germline values: CDR1 SQVTM, CDR2 ANQGSEA. V was pared by 6 bases and J by 1 base, with 9 bases between. The CDR3 runs 12 residues. CDR3 in amino acids: CSVQGSNYGYTF. The CDR3 DNA follows: TGCAGCGTGCAGGGGAGTAACTATGGCTACACCTTC.

The chain recombines TRBV24-1 with TRBJ2-7, with D tentatively TRBD2 (5 bases). CDR1 KGHDR and CDR2 SFDVKD come from the germline V gene. This CDR3 is built from 13 residues. Trimming pared 4 bases from V and 3 bases from J, leaving 9 bases between. CDR3 in amino acids: CATSDSTNYEQYF. CDR3 nucleotides: TGTGCCACCAGTGACTCGACTAACTACGAGCAGTACTTC.

J is TRBJ1-4 and V is TRBV5-1; D possibly corresponds to TRBD1 (5 bases). Germline V gene sequence: CDR1 SGHRS, CDR2 YFSETQ. This CDR3 is 14 amino acids long. Trimming shortened V by 4 bases and J by 0 bases, and 7 bases separated the two germline ends. CDR3: CASSPGSTNEKLFF. In DNA, the CDR3 is TGCGCCAGCAGCCCAGGGTCAACTAATGAAAAACTGTTTTTT.

This chain links TRBV20-1 with TRBJ2-3; D unclear. V gave up 1 base and J gave up 6 bases, with 8 bases separating them. Germline loops: CDR1 DFQATT, CDR2 SNEGSKA (reference sequence). The CDR3 consists of 12 residues. CDR3 bases: TGCAGTGCTAGAGTTTCTGAGGATACGCAGTATTTT. As protein: CSARVSEDTQYF.

The chain recombines TRBV7-6 with TRBJ2-5; 7 bases fit TRBD1. Germline trimming cut 9 bases from V and 4 bases from J; bases unmatched to any gene: 5. Per the germline V gene, CDR1 is SGHVS and CDR2 is FNYEAQ. The CDR3 is made up of 12 amino acids. The CDR3 DNA is TGTGCCAGTAGACAGGGAAGAGAGACCCAGTACTTC. This sequence encodes CASRQGRETQYF.

The chain joins TRBV29-1 to TRBJ1-3; perhaps TRBD1 as D (6 bases). CDR3 length: 13 amino acids. V lost 4 bases and J 2 bases, leaving 9 bases between the germline ends. Germline V gene sequence: CDR1 SQVTM, CDR2 ANQGSEA. The CDR3 bases are TGCAGCGTTGCCACAGGGACTGGAAACACCATATATTTT. Translation: CSVATGTGNTIYF.

J is TRBJ2-5 and V is TRBV15; TRBD1 aligns across 7 bases. This CDR3 is 12 amino acids long. Looked up from germline, CDR1 is LNHNV and CDR2 is YYDKDF (reference sequence). The junction had 3 bases not matched to a gene; V was cut back by 6 bases and J by 5 bases. The CDR3 region has the DNA TGTGCCACCAGTTACAGGGGCGAGACCCAGTACTTC. The encoded protein is CATSYRGETQYF.

The rearrangement joins TRBV12-5 to TRBJ2-2, with 8 bases aligning to TRBD1. The germline V gene encodes CDR1 LGHNT and CDR2 FRNRAP. The CDR3 is 16 amino acids. J lost 1 base, V lost 6 bases, and 7 bases had no gene match. As DNA, the CDR3 is TGTGCTAGTGGCTATACCGGGACAGGGAACACCGGGGAGCTGTTTTTT. It encodes CASGYTGTGNTGELFF.

J is TRBJ1-2 and V is TRBV30; 7 bases agree with TRBD1. Germline V gives CDR1 GTSNPN, CDR2 SVGIG (reference sequence). This CDR3 comprises 11 residues. J gave up 4 bases and V 8 bases, and 4 bases lay outside the gene matches. CDR3: CAIRDSYGYTF. CDR3 sequence (DNA): TGTGCCATCCGGGACAGCTATGGCTACACCTTC.

This chain uses TRBV7-2 with TRBJ2-1, with 9 bases that match TRBD1. From germline, CDR1 is SGHTA and CDR2 FQGNSA. V gave up 0 bases and J gave up 7 bases; unmatched junction bases: 4. The CDR3 spans 15 residues. The CDR3 nucleotides are TGTGCCAGCAGCTTAGCGGGGACAGGGTTAAATGAGCAGTTCTTC. Translation gives CASSLAGTGLNEQFF.

This sequence joins TRBV15 and TRBJ1-2; maybe TRBD1 (5 bases). The germline V gene encodes CDR1 LNHNV and CDR2 YYDKDF (reference sequence). V was pared by 9 bases and J by 4 bases, with 18 bases between. The CDR3 consists of 14 residues. CDR3 protein: CATSGALDRYGYTF. The CDR3 nucleotides are TGTGCCACAAGTGGGGCGCTGGACCGCTATGGCTACACCTTC.

The chain carries TRBV7-9 and TRBJ1-6, with 10 bases identical to TRBD1. Losses at the gene ends were 5 bases for V and 6 bases for J; bases not matched to a gene: 7. CDR3 length: 16 residues. Germline CDR1 is SEHNR and CDR2 is FQNEAQ (reference sequence). CDR3 residues: CASSLTWDRGNSPLHF. The CDR3 nucleotides are TGTGCCAGCAGCCTTACTTGGGACAGGGGTAATTCACCCCTCCACTTT.

J is TRBJ1-3 and V is TRBV20-1; D possibly corresponds to TRBD1 (6 bases). Per the germline V gene, CDR1 is DFQATT and CDR2 is SNEGSKA (reference sequence). The V end lost 5 bases, the J end lost 3 bases, and 14 bases lay between the germline ends. This CDR3 has 14 amino acids. The CDR3 is CSADPGQYGNTIYF. CDR3 nucleotides: TGCAGTGCTGATCCCGGACAGTATGGAAACACCATATATTTT.